The next 7 T cell receptor beta chains were all read from a single sample in a study of blood T cell repertoires in COVID-19. The assay was immunoSEQ multiplex PCR, and TCRdb's table has in-frame clones only and misses some. The profile covers 350,000 or so clones, with 65% to 85% appearing a single time and 2.5% to 3% taken by the ten largest. The material sequenced was peripheral blood. These receptors were collected from a man aged 25 to 40 with active or convalescent COVID-19.

This chain links TRBV4-1 with TRBJ1-2; D remains unclear. The V end lost 3 bases, the J end lost 0 bases, and 17 bases lay between the germline ends. There are 17 residues in the CDR3. The germline gives CDR1 MGHRA, CDR2 YSYEKL. CDR3 amino acids: CASSHRSGGGSNYGYTF. In DNA, the CDR3 is TGCGCCAGCAGCCACCGATCCGGCGGTGGGTCTAACTATGGCTACACCTTC.

About this clone: Other DNA variants within this sample encode the same CDR3. The V gene is TRBV11-2, the J gene TRBJ1-5; D is uncertain. The CDR3 length is 13 residues. Trimming cost V 3 bases and J 4 bases, with 7 bases left between them. Germline CDR1 reads SGHAT; CDR2 reads FQNNGV. The CDR3 here is CASSFEGNQPQHF. The CDR3 DNA sequence: TGTGCCAGCAGCTTCGAGGGTAATCAGCCCCAGCATTTT.

The gene calls are TRBV29-1 and TRBJ1-2, with 7 bases identical to TRBD1. The germline V gene has CDR1 SQVTM and CDR2 ANQGSEA. The CDR3 runs 12 residues. Trimming cost V 3 bases and J 7 bases; bases outside gene matches: 5. The CDR3: CSVERGRGGYTF. Written as DNA, the CDR3 is TGCAGCGTTGAGAGGGGGCGAGGTGGCTACACCTTC. Variable domain in full (rest from reference TRBV29-1 and TRBJ1-2): SAVISQKPSRDICQRGTSLTIQCQVDSQVTMMFWYRQQPGQSLTLIATANQGSEATYESGFVIDKFPISRPNLTFSTLTVSNMSPEDSSIYLCSVERGRGGYTFGSGTRLTVV.

This chain uses TRBV11-2 with TRBJ1-4; 9 bases agree with TRBD1. The junction had 9 bases not matched to a gene; V was cut back by 5 bases and J by 11 bases. The germline V gene has CDR1 SGHAT and CDR2 FQNNGV. The CDR3 contains 14 residues. The chain's CDR3 is CASSRTGGPEKLFF. The CDR3, as DNA: TGTGCCAGCAGCCGAACAGGGGGCCCTGAGAAACTGTTTTTT.

V gene TRBV27 combines with J gene TRBJ1-1; D is unresolved. The CDR3 spans 13 residues. Germline CDR1 MNHEY, CDR2 SMNVEV (reference sequence). Trimming left V 4 bases short and J 11 bases short, with 17 bases between. CDR3 in DNA: TGTGCCAGCAGTTCCTCCCGGGTGGCGCGGGCTTTCTTT. It encodes CASSSSRVARAFF.

V is TRBV7-2 and J is TRBJ2-7; 15 nucleotides match TRBD2. Germline-derived CDR1 and CDR2 are SGHTA and FQGNSA. This CDR3 region has 15 residues. The J segment lost 6 bases and the V segment lost 5 bases, leaving 5 bases of the junction unmatched. CDR3 DNA: TGTGCCAGCAGCAGGACTAGCGGGAGGGCGGGCGAGCAGTACTTC. As protein: CASSRTSGRAGEQYF.

This clone showed up just once. V is TRBV10-3 and J is TRBJ2-1, with D unresolved. V was cut by 5 bases and J by 9 bases, with 8 bases left in between. The CDR3 length is 11 residues. Germline-derived CDR1 and CDR2 are ENHRY and SYGVKD. The CDR3 spells CAISLMSEQFF. CDR3 DNA sequence: TGTGCCATCAGTTTAATGAGTGAGCAGTTCTTC.